This TCR beta chain was captured in a study of early T cells in non-severe SARS-CoV-2 infection. Study results and limitations: The VDJdb matching leaned toward anti-spike CD8 responses and overlooked private and CD4 specificities.

Trimming shortened V by 3 bases and J by 1 base, and 10 bases separated the two germline ends. CDR1 MNHEY and CDR2 SMNVEV come from the germline V gene (reference sequence). This CDR3 region has 15 residues. This clonotype showed up many times. Its antigen is undetermined. Unique molecular identifiers were added to individual cDNA molecules. From the 5' RACE reads, TCRdb called clonotypes with MiXCR, one entry per CDR3 protein. The sample includes some 64,000 distinct CDR3 sequences, roughly 13% of them seen just once. The specimen was whole blood. The chain is built from TRBV27 and TRBJ1-5; D is perhaps TRBD1 (5 bases). This sequence originates from an adult who was a healthcare worker with PCR-confirmed SARS-CoV-2 infection or an uninfected control (not recorded which). In DNA form, the CDR3 reads TGTGCCAGCAGTTTCTCGCGGGACAGCAATCAGCCCCAGCATTTT. The encoded protein is CASSFSRDSNQPQHF.